This T cell receptor (beta chain) was identified in a study of blood T cells in healthy people across ages. Whole-study findings and limits: Observed TCR beta diversity per million T cells went down as age went up. This fall followed a roughly linear course with age.

This clonotype was observed a handful of times. Its antigen remains unknown. Next came a second PCR, run for roughly 7 to 12 cycles, which used a sample-barcoded 5' primer along with a J-beta primer mix. TCRdb recomputed calls from the 5' RACE reads with MiXCR, one row per CDR3 protein. The profile shows roughly 1,500,000 distinct CDR3 sequences, around 39% of them singletons. Germline V CDR1 and CDR2: SNHLY, FYNNEI. With 6 bases clipped from V and 6 bases from J, the junction kept 7 bases outside the gene matches. The CDR3 runs 15 residues. The origin of this receptor is a young woman in good health. Input material: blood. The J gene is TRBJ2-1, the V gene TRBV2; 11 positions agree with TRBD2. Here the CDR3 DNA reads TGTGCCAGCAGCCCACTAGCGGGAGTCCGCAATGAGCAGTTCTTC. It codes for CASSPLAGVRNEQFF.